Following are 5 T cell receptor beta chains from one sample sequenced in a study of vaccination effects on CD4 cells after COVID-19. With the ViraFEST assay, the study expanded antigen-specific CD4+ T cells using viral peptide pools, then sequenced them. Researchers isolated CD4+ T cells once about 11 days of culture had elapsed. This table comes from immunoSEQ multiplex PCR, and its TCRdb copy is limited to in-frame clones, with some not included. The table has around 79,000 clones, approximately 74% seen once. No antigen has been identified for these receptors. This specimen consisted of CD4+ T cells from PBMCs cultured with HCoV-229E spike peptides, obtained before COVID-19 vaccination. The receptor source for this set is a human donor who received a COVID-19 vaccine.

The CDR3 here is CASHRGGASGNTIYF. The CDR3 DNA sequence: TGTGCCAGCCATAGGGGGGGGGCCTCTGGAAACACCATATATTTT. The chain joins TRBV6-6 to TRBJ1-3; D might be TRBD1 (6 bases). The V and J ends lost 8 bases and 0 bases respectively, with 14 bases between them. The CDR3 is 15 amino acids. In germline, CDR1 is MNHNY, CDR2 SVGAGI (reference sequence).

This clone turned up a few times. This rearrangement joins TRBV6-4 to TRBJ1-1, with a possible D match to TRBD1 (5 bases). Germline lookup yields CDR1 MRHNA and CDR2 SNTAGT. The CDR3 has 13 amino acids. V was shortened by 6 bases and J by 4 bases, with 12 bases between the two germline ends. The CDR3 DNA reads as TGTGCCAGCAGAGCGGGGGTTGGCACTGAAGCTTTCTTT. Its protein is CASRAGVGTEAFF.

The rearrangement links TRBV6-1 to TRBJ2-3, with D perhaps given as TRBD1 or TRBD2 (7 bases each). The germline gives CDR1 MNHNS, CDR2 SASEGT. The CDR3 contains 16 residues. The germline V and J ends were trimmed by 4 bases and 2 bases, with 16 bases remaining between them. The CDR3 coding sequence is TGTGCCAGCAGTGCGGGGAGGGACAGCTACACAGATACGCAGTATTTT. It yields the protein CASSAGRDSYTDTQYF.

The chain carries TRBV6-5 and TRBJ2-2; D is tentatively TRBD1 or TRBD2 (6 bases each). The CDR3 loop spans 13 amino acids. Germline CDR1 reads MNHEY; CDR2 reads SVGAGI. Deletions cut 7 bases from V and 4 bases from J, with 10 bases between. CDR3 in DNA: TGTGCCAGCATCAGGGGAGGCACCGGGGAGCTGTTTTTT. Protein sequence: CASIRGGTGELFF.

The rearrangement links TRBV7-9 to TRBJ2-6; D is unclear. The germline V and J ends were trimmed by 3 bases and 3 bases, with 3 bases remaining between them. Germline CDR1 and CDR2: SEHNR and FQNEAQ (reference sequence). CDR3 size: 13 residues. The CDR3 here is CASSFDGANVLTF. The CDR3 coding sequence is TGTGCCAGCAGCTTTGATGGGGCCAACGTCCTGACTTTC.